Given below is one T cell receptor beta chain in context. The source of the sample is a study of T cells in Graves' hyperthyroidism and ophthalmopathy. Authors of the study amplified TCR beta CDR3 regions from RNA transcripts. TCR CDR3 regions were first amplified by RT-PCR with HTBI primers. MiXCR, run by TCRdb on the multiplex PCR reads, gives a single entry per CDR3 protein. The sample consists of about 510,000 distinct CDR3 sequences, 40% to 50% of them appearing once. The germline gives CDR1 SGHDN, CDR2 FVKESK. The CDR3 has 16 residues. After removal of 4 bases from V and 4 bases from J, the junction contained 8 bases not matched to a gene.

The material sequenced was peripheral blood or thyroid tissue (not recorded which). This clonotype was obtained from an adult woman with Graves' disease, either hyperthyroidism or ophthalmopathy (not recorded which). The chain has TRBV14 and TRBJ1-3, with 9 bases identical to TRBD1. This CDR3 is CASSRNEGTGGNTIYF. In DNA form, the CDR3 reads TGTGCCAGCAGCCGGAACGAAGGGACAGGGGGAAACACCATATATTTT.